The present T cell receptor beta chain was sequenced within a study of shared clonotypes between healthy human individuals. Study results and caveats: Rarefaction demonstrated incomplete sorted-subset sequencing despite large depth. An effect of sequencing depth on clonotype sharing among donors was expected.

On sorted subsets, replicate PCRs used about 0.2 ug DNA, or about 33,000 T cell genomes. The table came from immunoSEQ multiplex PCR; TCRdb's copy has only in-frame clones and leaves some out. The data show about 2,500,000 clones, approximately 90% seen once. About this clone: The antigen is undetermined. The sample carries other DNA sequences with the same CDR3.

This clonotype was obtained from a young man in good health. Sequenced: naive CD4+ T cells sorted from blood. Subset denoted: CD45RA+ positively selected.

The CDR3: CSVRTGDGYTF. CDR3 nucleotides: TGCAGCGTGCGGACAGGGGATGGCTACACCTTC. The chain has TRBV29-1 and TRBJ1-2; 9 bases match TRBD1. J was trimmed by 6 bases and V by 6 bases; bases with no gene match: 2. From germline, CDR1 is SQVTM and CDR2 ANQGSEA. The CDR3 has 11 residues.